In its sample, the clone carrying this T cell receptor beta chain was seen many times. The antigen remains undetermined. This record belongs to a study of T-cell reconstitution after alpha-beta-depleted transplantation in children. Looked up from germline, CDR1 is PRHDT and CDR2 is FYEKMQ (reference sequence). The CDR3 is 15 amino acids. V was clipped by 5 bases and J by 1 base; unmatched bases: 7. Findings of the study overall: TCRbeta diversity was high at day 60 in some patients (a result of surviving recipient T cells and thymic progenitors).

Unique molecular identifiers were used in preparing the TCRbeta library. TCRdb fed the PCR reads into MiXCR, producing one record per CDR3 protein. Of about 210,000 distinct CDR3 sequences in the sample, roughly 15% were seen once. The gene calls are TRBV13 and TRBJ1-1, with 7 nucleotides matching TRBD1. The material sequenced was PBMCs, mostly from graft donor cells, taken 360 days after TCRalphabeta/CD19-depleted stem cell transplant. This clonotype was obtained from a male patient aged 2 to 10 who had a stem cell transplant for acute lymphoblastic leukemia, so the T cells may come from the graft donor. CDR3 in amino acids: CASSPPDRANTEAFF. The CDR3 region has the DNA TGTGCCAGCAGCCCACCCGACAGGGCGAACACTGAAGCTTTCTTT.